This T cell receptor (beta chain) comes out of a study of cytomegalovirus exposure and HLA in healthy donors. The germline V gene has CDR1 ENHRY and CDR2 SYGVKD. The CDR3 totals 13 residues. Trimming cost V 4 bases and J 4 bases; bases outside gene matches: 1. Amplification used 60 Vbeta primers and 13 Jbeta primers. Authors' processing steps: Among the unique TCR beta chains that a later analysis counted, about 81 million in all, some 10 million were shared. Profiling relied on immunoSEQ multiplex PCR, and the TCRdb table lists in-frame clones only, not all of them. V and J calls and clone size follow that table, whereas D and trimming were derived from the DNA. This table holds approximately 93,000 clones, about four fifths found once. For this clone: The antigen is not known.

The study's findings and limits: Later on, an analysis showed TCR association rates differing by HLA locus, with DRB1 the most and HLA-C the fewest. Certain sequence variants were highly shared and formed a cluster, and this cluster was likely a sequencing artifact. A later analysis linked a missense variant in DCLRE1C to the trimming of TCR beta V and J genes.

J is TRBJ1-1 and V is TRBV10-3, with TRBD1 matching over 9 bases. This TCR was recovered from a woman aged 40 to 50 in good health and CMV-seronegative. The sequenced sample consisted of PBMCs. As DNA, the CDR3 is TGTGCCATCAGTGGACAGGGGGGCACTGAAGCTTTCTTT. This gives the protein CAISGQGGTEAFF.